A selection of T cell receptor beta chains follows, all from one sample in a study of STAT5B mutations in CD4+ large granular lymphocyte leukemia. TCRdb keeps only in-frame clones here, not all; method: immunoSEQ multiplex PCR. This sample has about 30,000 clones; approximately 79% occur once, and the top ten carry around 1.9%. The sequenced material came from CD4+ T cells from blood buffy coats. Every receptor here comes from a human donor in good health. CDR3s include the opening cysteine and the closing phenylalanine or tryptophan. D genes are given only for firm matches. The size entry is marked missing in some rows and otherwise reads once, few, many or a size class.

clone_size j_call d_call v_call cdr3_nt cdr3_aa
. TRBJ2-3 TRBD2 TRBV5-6 TGTGCCAGCAGCCGGGGACTAACTACCACAGATACGCAGTATTTT CASSRGLTTTDTQYF
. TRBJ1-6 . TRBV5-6 TGTGCCAGCAGCTTCGGGACGGCGGATAGCTCCTATAATTCACCCCTCCACTTT CASSFGTADSSYNSPLHF
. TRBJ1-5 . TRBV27 TGTGCCAGCAGTTTACGGGACAGCAATCAGCCCCAGCATTTT CASSLRDSNQPQHF
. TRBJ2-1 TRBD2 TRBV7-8 TGTGCCAGCAGTTTCGGACTAGCGGGAGTACATGAGCAGTTCTTC CASSFGLAGVHEQFF
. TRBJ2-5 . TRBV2 TGTGCCAGCAGTGAAGCATGGGGGGAAGTGCAAGAGACCCAGTACTTC CASSEAWGEVQETQYF
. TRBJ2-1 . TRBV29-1 TGCAGCGTGGGTCATGGGCTAGCCTTCAATGAGCAGTTCTTC CSVGHGLAFNEQFF
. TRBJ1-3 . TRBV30 TGTGCCTGGGCCCCGGGGCTGATCTCTGGAAACACCATATATTTT CAWAPGLISGNTIYF
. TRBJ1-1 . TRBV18 TGTGCCAGCTCACCCGTCCAGGGCCTGGGCACTGAAGCTTTCTTT CASSPVQGLGTEAFF
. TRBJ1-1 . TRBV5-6 TGTGCCAGCAGCTTATACAAGAACACTGAAGCTTTCTTT CASSLYKNTEAFF
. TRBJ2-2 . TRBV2 TGTGCCAGCAGTGAACGGGACTGGCGAAACACCGGGGAGCTGTTTTTT CASSERDWRNTGELFF
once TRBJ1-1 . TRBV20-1 TGCAGTGCCCGGACAGTAGGGGAAGCTTTCTTT CSARTVGEAFF
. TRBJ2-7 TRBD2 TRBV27 TGTGCCAGCAGTTTATATCCTAGCGGGAGCCCCTACGAGCAGTACTTC CASSLYPSGSPYEQYF
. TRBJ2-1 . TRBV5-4 TGTGCCAGCGGGACCCCGGGGGCAAGTGAGCAGTTCTTC CASGTPGASEQFF
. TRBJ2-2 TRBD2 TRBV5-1 TGCGCCAGCAGACGACTAGCCTCGAACACCGGGGAGCTGTTTTTT CASRRLASNTGELFF
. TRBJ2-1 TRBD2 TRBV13 TGTGCCAGCAGCTCCTCGACTAGCGGGGGGCTCAATCCCGGTCAGTTCTTC CASSSSTSGGLNPGQFF
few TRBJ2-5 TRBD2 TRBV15 TGTGCCACCAGCAAACGGGGGGGGGAGGAGACCCAGTACTTC CATSKRGGEETQYF
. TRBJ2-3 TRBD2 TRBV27 TGTGCCAGCAGTTTAAGGCCTAGCGGGGGCACAGATACGCAGTATTTT CASSLRPSGGTDTQYF
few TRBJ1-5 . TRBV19 TGTGCCACGACAGGTCGCCGGACCGATAGCAATCAGCCCCAGCATTTT CATTGRRTDSNQPQHF
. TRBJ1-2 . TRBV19 TGTGCCAGTACCACGGGATGGCAGCCTCGTGGCTACACCTTC CASTTGWQPRGYTF
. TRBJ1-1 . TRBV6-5 TGTGCCAGCAGTTACCGGGGGGTTGGTGGCACTGAAGCTTTCTTT CASSYRGVGGTEAFF
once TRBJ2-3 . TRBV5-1 TGCGCCAGCAGCTTGAACACCAGGACTCCCACAGATACGCAGTATTTT CASSLNTRTPTDTQYF
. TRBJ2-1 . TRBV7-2 TGTGCCAGCAGCTTAAAAGTGAACAATGAGCAGTTCTTC CASSLKVNNEQFF
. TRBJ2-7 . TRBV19 TGTGCCAGTAGTATAAGACAGGTCTCGTTAGTATTCGACGTTACCCGGCCATTC CASSIRQVSLVFDVTRPF
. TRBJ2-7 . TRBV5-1 TGCGCCAGCAGCTTACAGGCCCACTCCTACGAGCAGTACTTC CASSLQAHSYEQYF
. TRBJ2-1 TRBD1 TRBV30 TGTGCCTGGAGACCCTCGCGGGACAGGGTTCTCAATGAGCAGTTCTTC CAWRPSRDRVLNEQFF
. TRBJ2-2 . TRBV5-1 TGCGCCAGCAGTGCCGACGGCCTTGGTACCGGGGAGCTGTTTTTT CASSADGLGTGELFF
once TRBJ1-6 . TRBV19 TGTGCCAGTAGTATCACATTGGTTGACTCACCCCTCCACTTT CASSITLVDSPLHF
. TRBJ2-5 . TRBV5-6 TGTGCCAGCACCTTATTCTCAGGGGAACAAGAGACCCAGTACTTC CASTLFSGEQETQYF
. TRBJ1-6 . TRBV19 TGTGCCAGTAGTATTCAGGATAATTCACCCCTCCACTTT CASSIQDNSPLHF
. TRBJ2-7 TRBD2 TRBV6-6 TGTGCCAGCAGTACGGGACTAAACTCCTACGAGCAGTACTTC CASSTGLNSYEQYF
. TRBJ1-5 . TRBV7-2 TGTGCCAGCAGCTTGCAGGGAAATCAGCCCCAGCATTTT CASSLQGNQPQHF
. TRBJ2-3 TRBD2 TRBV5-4 TGTGCCAGCAGCGGGACTAGCGGGAGAGTCACAGATACGCAGTATTTT CASSGTSGRVTDTQYF
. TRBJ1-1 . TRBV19 TGTGCCAGTAGTATTGCGGGGGTACGATGGACTGAAGCTTTCTTT CASSIAGVRWTEAFF
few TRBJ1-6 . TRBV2 TGTGCCAGCAGTGAGGGTCAAGAGAATTCACCCCTCCACTTT CASSEGQENSPLHF
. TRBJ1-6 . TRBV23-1 TGCGCCAGCAGTCAATTCCAGGAAAATTCACCCCTCCACTTT CASSQFQENSPLHF
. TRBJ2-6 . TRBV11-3 TGTGCCAGCACCCCGACGAGAGGGGCCAACGTCCTGACTTTC CASTPTRGANVLTF
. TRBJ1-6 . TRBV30 TGTGCCTCACCCTTTGGGGGGGCGAATTCACCCCTCCACTTT CASPFGGANSPLHF
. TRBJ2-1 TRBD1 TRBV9 TGTGCCAGCAGCGTAGAAGGGACAGGGAGCTACAATGAGCAGTTCTTC CASSVEGTGSYNEQFF
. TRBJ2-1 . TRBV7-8 TGTGCCAGCAGCTCGAGGGGTTTTGAGCAGTTCTTC CASSSRGFEQFF
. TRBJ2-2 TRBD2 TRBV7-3 TGTGCCAGCAGCAGGACTAGCCGCGGGGAGCTGTTTTTT CASSRTSRGELFF
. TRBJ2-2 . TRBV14 TGTGCCAGCAGCCTCCCACAAGGGGTTCCCGGGGAGCTGTTTTTT CASSLPQGVPGELFF
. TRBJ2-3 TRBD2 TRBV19 TGTGCCAGTAGTATTGGAACGGGGGGTGTGGATACGCAGTATTTT CASSIGTGGVDTQYF